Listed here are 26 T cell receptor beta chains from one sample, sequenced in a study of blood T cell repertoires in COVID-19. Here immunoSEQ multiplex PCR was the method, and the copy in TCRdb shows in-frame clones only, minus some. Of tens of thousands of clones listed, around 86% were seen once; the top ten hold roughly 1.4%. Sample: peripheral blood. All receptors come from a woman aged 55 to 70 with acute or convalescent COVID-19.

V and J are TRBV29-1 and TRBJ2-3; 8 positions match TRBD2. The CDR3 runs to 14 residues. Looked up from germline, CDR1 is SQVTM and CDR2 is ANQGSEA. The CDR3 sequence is CTTLHGRGPDTQYF. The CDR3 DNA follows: TGCACCACTCTCCACGGGAGGGGCCCAGATACGCAGTATTTT.

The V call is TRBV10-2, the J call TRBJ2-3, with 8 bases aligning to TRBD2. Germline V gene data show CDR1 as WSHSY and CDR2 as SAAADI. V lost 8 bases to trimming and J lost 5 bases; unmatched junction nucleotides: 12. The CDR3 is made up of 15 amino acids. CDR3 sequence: CASSGMAGGEDTQYF. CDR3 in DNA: TGCGCCAGCTCGGGGATGGCGGGAGGTGAAGATACGCAGTATTTT.

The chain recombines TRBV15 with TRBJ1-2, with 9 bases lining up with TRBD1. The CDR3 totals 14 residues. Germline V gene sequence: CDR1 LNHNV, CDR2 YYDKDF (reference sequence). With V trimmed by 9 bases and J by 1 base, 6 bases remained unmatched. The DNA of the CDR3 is TGTGCCACGGGAGGGGACAGGGTTAACTATGGCTACACCTTC. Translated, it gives CATGGDRVNYGYTF.

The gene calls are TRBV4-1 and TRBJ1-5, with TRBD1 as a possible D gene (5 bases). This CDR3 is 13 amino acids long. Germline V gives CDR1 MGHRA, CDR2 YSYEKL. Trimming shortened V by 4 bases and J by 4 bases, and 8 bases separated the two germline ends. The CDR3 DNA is TGCGCCAGCAGCCCGGGGGTTAATCAGCCCCAGCATTTT. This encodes CASSPGVNQPQHF.

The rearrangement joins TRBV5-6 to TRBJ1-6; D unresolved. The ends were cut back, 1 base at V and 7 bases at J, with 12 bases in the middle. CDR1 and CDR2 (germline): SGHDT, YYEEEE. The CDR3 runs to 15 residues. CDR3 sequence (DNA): TGTGCCAGCAGCTTGTATGGAGGAGCAAATTCACCCCTCCACTTT. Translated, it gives CASSLYGGANSPLHF. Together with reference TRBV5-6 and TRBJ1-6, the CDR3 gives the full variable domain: DAGVTQSPTHLIKTRGQQVTLRCSPKSGHDTVSWYQQALGQGPQFIFQYYEEEERQRGNFPDRFSGHQFPNYSSELNVNALLLGDSALYLCASSLYGGANSPLHFGNGTRLTVT.

This CDR3 is CASSSGRQGTYEQYF. The CDR3 region has the DNA TGTGCCAGCAGCTCGGGGCGACAGGGGACTTACGAGCAGTACTTC. V and J are TRBV7-2 and TRBJ2-7, with TRBD1 matching over 8 bases. The V gene's germline CDR1 is SGHTA and CDR2 FQGNSA. The CDR3 runs to 15 residues. V gave up 4 bases and J gave up 4 bases; unmatched junction bases: 9.

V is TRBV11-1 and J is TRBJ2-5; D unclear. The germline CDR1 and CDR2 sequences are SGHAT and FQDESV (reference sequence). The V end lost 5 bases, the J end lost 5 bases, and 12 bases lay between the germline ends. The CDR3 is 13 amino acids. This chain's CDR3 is CASSLSVSETQYF. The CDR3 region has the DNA TGTGCCAGCAGCCTCAGTGTTTCCGAGACCCAGTACTTC.

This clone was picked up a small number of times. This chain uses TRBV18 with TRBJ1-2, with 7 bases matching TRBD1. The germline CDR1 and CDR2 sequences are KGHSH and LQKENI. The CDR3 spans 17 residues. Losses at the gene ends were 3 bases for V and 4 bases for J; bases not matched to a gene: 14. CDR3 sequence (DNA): TGTGCCAGCTCACCGCGGGGACAGCACAAAACCGCCTATGGCTACACCTTC. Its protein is CASSPRGQHKTAYGYTF.

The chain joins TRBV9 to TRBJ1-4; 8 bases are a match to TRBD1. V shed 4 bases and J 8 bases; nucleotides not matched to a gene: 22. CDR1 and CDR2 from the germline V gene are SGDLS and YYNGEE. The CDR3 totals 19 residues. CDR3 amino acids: CASSSPPGGFPANGEKLFF. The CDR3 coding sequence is TGTGCCAGCAGCTCCCCCCCAGGGGGCTTCCCCGCGAATGGAGAAAAACTGTTTTTT.

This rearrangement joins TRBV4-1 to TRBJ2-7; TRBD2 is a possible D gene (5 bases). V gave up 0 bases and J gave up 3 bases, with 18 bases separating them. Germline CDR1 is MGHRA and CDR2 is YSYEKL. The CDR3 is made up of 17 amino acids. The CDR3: CASSQDGPGMRDYEQYF. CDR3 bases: TGCGCCAGCAGCCAAGATGGTCCCGGGATGAGGGACTACGAGCAGTACTTC.

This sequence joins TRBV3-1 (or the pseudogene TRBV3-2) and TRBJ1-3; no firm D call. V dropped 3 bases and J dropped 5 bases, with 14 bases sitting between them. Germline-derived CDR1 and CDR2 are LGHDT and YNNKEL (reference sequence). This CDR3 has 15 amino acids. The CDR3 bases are TGTGCCAGCAGCCACACTATTGAGGATCGAAACACCATATATTTT. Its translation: CASSHTIEDRNTIYF.

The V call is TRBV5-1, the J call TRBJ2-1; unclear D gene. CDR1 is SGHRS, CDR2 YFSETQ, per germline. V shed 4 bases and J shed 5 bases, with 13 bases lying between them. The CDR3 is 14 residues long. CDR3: CASSLTPNNNEQFF. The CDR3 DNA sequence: TGCGCCAGCAGCCTCACACCGAACAACAATGAGCAGTTCTTC.

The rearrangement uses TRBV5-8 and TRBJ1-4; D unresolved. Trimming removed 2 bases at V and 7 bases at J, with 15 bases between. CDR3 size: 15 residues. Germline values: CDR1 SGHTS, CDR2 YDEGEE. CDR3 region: CASSLTGVMGEKLFF. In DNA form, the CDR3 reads TGTGCCAGCAGCTTAACCGGAGTGATGGGTGAAAAACTGTTTTTT. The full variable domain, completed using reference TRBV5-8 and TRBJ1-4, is EAGVTQSPTHLIKTRGQQATLRCSPISGHTSVYWYQQALGLGLQFLLWYDEGEERNRGNFPPRFSGRQFPNYSSELNVNALELEDSALYLCASSLTGVMGEKLFFGSGTQLSVL.

The CDR3 coding sequence is TGTGCCAGTAGTAAGAGGGGGGGGACATACTCCTACGAGCAGTACTTC. It codes for CASSKRGGTYSYEQYF. The rearrangement links TRBV19 to TRBJ2-7, with D possibly TRBD2 on 7 matching bases. The CDR3 contains 16 residues. V lost 4 bases, J lost 0 bases, and 16 bases lay in between. Germline-derived CDR1 and CDR2 are LNHDA and SQIVND (reference sequence).

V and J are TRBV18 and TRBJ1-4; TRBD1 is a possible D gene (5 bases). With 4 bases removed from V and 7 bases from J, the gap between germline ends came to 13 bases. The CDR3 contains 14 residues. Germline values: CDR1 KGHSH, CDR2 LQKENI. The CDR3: CASSLRGSFEKLFF. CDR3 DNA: TGTGCCAGCTCACTTCGGGGGTCGTTTGAAAAACTGTTTTTT. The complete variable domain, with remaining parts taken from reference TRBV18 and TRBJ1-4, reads NAGVMQNPRHLVRRRGQEARLRCSPMKGHSHVYWYRQLPEEGLKFMVYLQKENIIDESGMPKERFSAEFPKEGPSILRIQQVVRGDSAAYFCASSLRGSFEKLFFGSGTQLSVL.

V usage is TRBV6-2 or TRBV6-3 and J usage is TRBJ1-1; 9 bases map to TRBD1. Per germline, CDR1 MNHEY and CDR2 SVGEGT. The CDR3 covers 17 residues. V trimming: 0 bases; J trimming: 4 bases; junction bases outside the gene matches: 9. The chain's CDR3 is CASSYSGDRVVTTEAFF. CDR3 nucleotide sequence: TGTGCCAGCAGTTACTCTGGGGACAGGGTTGTGACCACTGAAGCTTTCTTT.

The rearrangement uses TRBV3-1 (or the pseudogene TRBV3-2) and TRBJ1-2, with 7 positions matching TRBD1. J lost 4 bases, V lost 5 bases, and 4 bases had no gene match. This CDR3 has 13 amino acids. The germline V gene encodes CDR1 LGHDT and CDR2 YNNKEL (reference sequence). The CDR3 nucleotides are TGTGCCAGCAGCAGGACAGGTGGCTATGGCTACACCTTC. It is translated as CASSRTGGYGYTF.

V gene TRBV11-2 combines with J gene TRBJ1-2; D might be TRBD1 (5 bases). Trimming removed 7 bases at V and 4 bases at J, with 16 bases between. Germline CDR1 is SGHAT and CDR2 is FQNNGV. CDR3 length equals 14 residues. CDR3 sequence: CASTLTGHFYGYTF. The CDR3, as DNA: TGTGCCAGCACCTTGACCGGACACTTCTATGGCTACACCTTC. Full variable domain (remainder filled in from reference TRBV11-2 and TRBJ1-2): EAGVAQSPRYKIIEKRQSVAFWCNPISGHATLYWYQQILGQGPKLLIQFQNNGVVDDSQLPKDRFSAERLKGVDSTLKIQPAKLEDSAVYLCASTLTGHFYGYTFGSGTRLTVV.

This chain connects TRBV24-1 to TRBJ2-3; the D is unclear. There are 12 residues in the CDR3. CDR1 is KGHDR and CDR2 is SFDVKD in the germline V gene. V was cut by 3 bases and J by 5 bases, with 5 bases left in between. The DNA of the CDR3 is TGTGCCACCAGTGATCTAGTAGATACGCAGTATTTT. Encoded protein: CATSDLVDTQYF.

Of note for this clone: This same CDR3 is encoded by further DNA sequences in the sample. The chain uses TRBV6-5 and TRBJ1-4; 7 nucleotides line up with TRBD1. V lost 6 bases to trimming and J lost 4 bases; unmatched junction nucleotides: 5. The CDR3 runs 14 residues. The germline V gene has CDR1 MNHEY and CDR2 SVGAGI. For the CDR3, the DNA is TGTGCCAGCAGCCGTGGACAGGTTAATGAAAAACTGTTTTTT. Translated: CASSRGQVNEKLFF.

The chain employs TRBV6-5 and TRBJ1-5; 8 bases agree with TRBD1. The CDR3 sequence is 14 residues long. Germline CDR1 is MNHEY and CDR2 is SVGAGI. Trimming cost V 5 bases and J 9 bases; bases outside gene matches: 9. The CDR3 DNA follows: TGTGCCAGCAGTAGTTTGACAGGGGTGAGGCCCCAGCATTTT. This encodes CASSSLTGVRPQHF.

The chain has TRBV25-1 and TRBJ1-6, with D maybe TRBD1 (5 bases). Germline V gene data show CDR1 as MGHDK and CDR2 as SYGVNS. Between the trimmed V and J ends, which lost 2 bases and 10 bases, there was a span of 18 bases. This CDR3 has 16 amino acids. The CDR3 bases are TGTGCCAGCAGTGAAATCGGGACTGCGGAAGGATCACCCCTCCACTTT. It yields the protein CASSEIGTAEGSPLHF.

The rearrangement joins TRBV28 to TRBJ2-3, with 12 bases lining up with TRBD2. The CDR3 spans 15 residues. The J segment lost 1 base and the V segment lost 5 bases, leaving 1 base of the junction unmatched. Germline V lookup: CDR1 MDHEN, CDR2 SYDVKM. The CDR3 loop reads CASSRLAGGTDTQYF. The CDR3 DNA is TGTGCCAGCAGTAGACTAGCGGGGGGCACAGATACGCAGTATTTT.

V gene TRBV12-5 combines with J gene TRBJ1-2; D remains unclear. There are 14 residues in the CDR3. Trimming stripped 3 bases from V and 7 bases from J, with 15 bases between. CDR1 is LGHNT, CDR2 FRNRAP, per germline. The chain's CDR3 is CASGLSGPPPGYTF. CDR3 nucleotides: TGTGCTAGTGGTTTATCTGGGCCTCCTCCTGGCTACACCTTC.

In DNA form, the CDR3 reads TGTGCCAGCAGCGTGCTAAGCGGGGGGAACACAGATACGCAGTATTTT. This codes for CASSVLSGGNTDTQYF. The chain has TRBV9 and TRBJ2-3, with TRBD2 matching 9 bases. Germline CDR1 reads SGDLS; CDR2 reads YYNGEE. This CDR3 is 16 amino acids long. The V and J ends lost 2 bases and 2 bases, in that order; junction bases with no gene match: 6.

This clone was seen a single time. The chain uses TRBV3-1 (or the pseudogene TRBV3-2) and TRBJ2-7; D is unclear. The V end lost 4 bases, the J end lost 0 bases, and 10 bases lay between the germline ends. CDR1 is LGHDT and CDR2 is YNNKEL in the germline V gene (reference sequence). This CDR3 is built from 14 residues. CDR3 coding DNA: TGTGCCAGCAGCCGAATGAGCCTCTCCTACGAGCAGTACTTC. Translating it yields CASSRMSLSYEQYF.